A selection of T cell receptor beta chains follows, all from one sample in a study of long-term antiretroviral therapy in people with HIV. The method was immunoSEQ multiplex PCR; TCRdb's version includes in-frame clones alone and lacks a portion of them. The sample lists fewer than 30,000 clones, roughly 80% occurring once. The specimen was unsorted PBMCs, collected 0.7 years before starting antiretroviral therapy. Source of these receptors: a man aged 25 to 40 with HIV. CDR3s include the opening cysteine and the closing phenylalanine or tryptophan. The D gene is left open where the match is weak. A row's size may be missing; if present it is once, few, many or a size class.

len: 14; abundance: .; d_gene: .; j_gene: TRBJ2-3; v_gene: TRBV7-6; CDR3aa: CASSLALSTDTQYF; CDR3nt: TGTGCCAGCAGCTTAGCTCTGAGCACAGATACGCAGTATTTT
len: 14; abundance: few; d_gene: .; j_gene: TRBJ1-2; v_gene: TRBV6-1; CDR3aa: CASSEDSDIYGYTF; CDR3nt: TGTGCCAGCAGTGAGGACTCTGACATCTATGGCTACACCTTC
len: 13; abundance: .; d_gene: .; j_gene: TRBJ2-7; v_gene: TRBV6-6; CDR3aa: CASQSRGRNEQYF; CDR3nt: TGTGCCAGCCAGTCTCGGGGGCGGAACGAGCAGTACTTC
len: 13; abundance: .; d_gene: .; j_gene: TRBJ1-4; v_gene: TRBV6-5; CDR3aa: CASSYSTNEKLFF; CDR3nt: TGTGCCAGCAGTTACTCGACTAATGAAAAACTGTTTTTT
len: 13; abundance: .; d_gene: TRBD1; j_gene: TRBJ2-7; v_gene: TRBV5-6; CDR3aa: CASSRTGVHEQYF; CDR3nt: TGTGCCAGCAGTAGGACAGGGGTCCACGAGCAGTACTTC
len: 15; abundance: .; d_gene: .; j_gene: TRBJ2-7; v_gene: TRBV9; CDR3aa: CASSGRRDDPYEQYF; CDR3nt: TGTGCCAGCAGCGGTAGGAGGGACGACCCCTACGAGCAGTACTTC
len: 15; abundance: .; d_gene: .; j_gene: TRBJ2-2; v_gene: TRBV9; CDR3aa: CASSVDVLNTGELFF; CDR3nt: TGTGCCAGCAGCGTCGACGTTCTGAACACCGGGGAGCTGTTTTTT
len: 16; abundance: .; d_gene: .; j_gene: TRBJ2-2; v_gene: TRBV28; CDR3aa: CASIGVSRGNTGELFF; CDR3nt: TGTGCCAGCATAGGGGTATCCAGGGGCAACACCGGGGAGCTGTTTTTT
len: 15; abundance: .; d_gene: TRBD2; j_gene: TRBJ2-7; v_gene: TRBV2; CDR3aa: CASRFGSGGSYEQYF; CDR3nt: TGTGCCAGCAGGTTTGGTAGCGGGGGCTCCTACGAGCAGTACTTC
len: 17; abundance: .; d_gene: .; j_gene: TRBJ2-1; v_gene: TRBV4-2; CDR3aa: CASSPRRTGASYNEQFF; CDR3nt: TGTGCCAGCAGCCCGAGGAGAACAGGAGCTTCCTACAATGAGCAGTTCTTC
len: 14; abundance: .; d_gene: .; j_gene: TRBJ1-1; v_gene: TRBV5-1; CDR3aa: CASRKGTLNTEAFF; CDR3nt: TGCGCCAGCAGAAAGGGGACTTTGAACACTGAAGCTTTCTTT
len: 12; abundance: .; d_gene: .; j_gene: TRBJ1-2; v_gene: TRBV5-4; CDR3aa: CASRSFNYGYTF; CDR3nt: TGTGCCAGCAGGTCGTTTAACTATGGCTACACCTTC
len: 17; abundance: .; d_gene: .; j_gene: TRBJ1-6; v_gene: TRBV5-6; CDR3aa: CASSFPTRDGLFQPLHF; CDR3nt: TGTGCCAGCAGCTTCCCCACAAGGGACGGACTATTTCAACCCCTCCACTTT
len: 11; abundance: .; d_gene: .; j_gene: TRBJ1-2; v_gene: TRBV6-1; CDR3aa: CATEGIYGYTF; CDR3nt: TGTGCGACGGAGGGGATCTATGGCTACACCTTC
len: 16; abundance: .; d_gene: .; j_gene: TRBJ1-3; v_gene: TRBV9; CDR3aa: CASSVPRGGAGNTIYF; CDR3nt: TGTGCCAGCAGCGTACCCAGAGGGGGTGCCGGAAACACCATATATTTT